The present entry profiles one TCR beta chain with its context. This sample is drawn from a study of T cells in Graves' hyperthyroidism and ophthalmopathy. Study information: Initial diagnosis, before any treatment, was when peripheral blood was collected.

A lack of ophthalmopathy progression within 18 months defined stable Graves' hyperthyroidism. Subjects aged 18 to 65 presented with newly diagnosed hyperthyroidism of less than 2 months' duration. Orbital computed tomography and thyroid ultrasound, together with serum TRAb and thyroxine and clinical symptoms, were used for diagnoses. V was trimmed by 0 bases and J by 10 bases, leaving 9 bases between them. The CDR3 runs to 11 residues. Germline loops: CDR1 DFQATT, CDR2 SNEGSKA (reference sequence). RNA transcripts gave rise to amplified TCR beta CDR3 regions. HTBI primers drove first-round RT-PCR of the TCR CDR3. TCRdb reprocessed the multiplex PCR reads with MiXCR, giving one entry per CDR3 protein. The sample has under 450,000 distinct CDR3 sequences, approximately 14% seen once.

The sample comprised blood. The TCR comes from a woman younger than 30 with Graves' hyperthyroidism. The gene calls are TRBV20-1 and TRBJ1-2; D remains ambiguous. This CDR3 reads CSARDKDTYTF. The CDR3 DNA follows: TGCAGTGCTAGAGATAAAGATACCTACACCTTC.